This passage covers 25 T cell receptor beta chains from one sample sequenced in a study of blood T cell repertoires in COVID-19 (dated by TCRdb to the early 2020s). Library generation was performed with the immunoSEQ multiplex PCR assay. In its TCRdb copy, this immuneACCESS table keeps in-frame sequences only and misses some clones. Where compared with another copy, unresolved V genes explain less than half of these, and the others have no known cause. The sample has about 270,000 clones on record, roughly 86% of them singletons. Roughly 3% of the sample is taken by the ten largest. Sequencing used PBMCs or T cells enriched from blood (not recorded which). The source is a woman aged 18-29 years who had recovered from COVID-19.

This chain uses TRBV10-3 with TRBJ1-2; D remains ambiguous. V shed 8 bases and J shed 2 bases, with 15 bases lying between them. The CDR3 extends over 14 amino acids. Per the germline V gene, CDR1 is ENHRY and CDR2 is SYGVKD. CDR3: CAISQEETNYGYTF. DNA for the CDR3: TGTGCCATCTCGCAGGAGGAGACGAACTATGGCTACACCTTC.

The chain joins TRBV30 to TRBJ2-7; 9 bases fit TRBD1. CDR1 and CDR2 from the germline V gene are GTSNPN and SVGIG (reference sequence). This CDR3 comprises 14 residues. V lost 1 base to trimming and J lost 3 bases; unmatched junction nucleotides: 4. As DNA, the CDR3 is TGTGCCTGGAGTGCGGACAGGGGCGGCTACGAGCAGTACTTC. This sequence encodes CAWSADRGGYEQYF.

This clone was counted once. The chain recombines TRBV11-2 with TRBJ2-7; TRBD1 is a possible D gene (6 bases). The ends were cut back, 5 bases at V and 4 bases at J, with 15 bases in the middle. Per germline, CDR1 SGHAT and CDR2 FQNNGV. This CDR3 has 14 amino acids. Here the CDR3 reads CASSPSTGAYEQYF. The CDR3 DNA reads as TGTGCCAGCAGCCCGTCGACAGGTGCGTACGAGCAGTACTTC.

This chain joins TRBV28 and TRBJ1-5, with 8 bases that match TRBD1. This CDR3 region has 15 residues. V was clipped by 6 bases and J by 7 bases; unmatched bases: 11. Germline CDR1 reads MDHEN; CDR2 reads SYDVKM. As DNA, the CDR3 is TGTGCCAGCAGCCCGAGTGGACAGGGTGGCCAGCCCCAGCATTTT. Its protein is CASSPSGQGGQPQHF.

CDR3 protein: CASSQTGQVNTGELFF. The CDR3 DNA follows: TGTGCCAGCAGCCAGACGGGACAGGTGAACACCGGGGAGCTGTTTTTT. V and J are TRBV5-6 and TRBJ2-2, with TRBD1 matching 8 bases. J gave up 1 base and V 4 bases, and 6 bases lay outside the gene matches. Germline loops: CDR1 SGHDT, CDR2 YYEEEE. The CDR3 length is 16 residues.

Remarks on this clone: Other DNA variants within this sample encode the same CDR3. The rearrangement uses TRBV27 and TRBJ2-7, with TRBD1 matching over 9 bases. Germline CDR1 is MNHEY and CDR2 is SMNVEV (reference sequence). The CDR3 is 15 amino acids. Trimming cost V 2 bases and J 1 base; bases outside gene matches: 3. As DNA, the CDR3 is TGTGCCAGCAGTTTACTGGGACAGGGATCCTACGAGCAGTACTTC. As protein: CASSLLGQGSYEQYF.

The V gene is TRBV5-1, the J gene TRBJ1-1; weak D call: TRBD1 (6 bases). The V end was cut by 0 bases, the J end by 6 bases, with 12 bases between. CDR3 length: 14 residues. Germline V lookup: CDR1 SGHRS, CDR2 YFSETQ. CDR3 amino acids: CASSLDRARAEAFF. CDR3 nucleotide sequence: TGCGCCAGCAGCTTGGACAGGGCGAGGGCTGAAGCTTTCTTT.

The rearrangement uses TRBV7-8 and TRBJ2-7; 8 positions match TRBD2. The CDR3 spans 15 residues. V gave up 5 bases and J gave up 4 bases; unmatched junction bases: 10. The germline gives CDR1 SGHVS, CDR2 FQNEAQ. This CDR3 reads CASSPGGGGTYEQYF. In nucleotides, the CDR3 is TGTGCCAGCAGCCCGGGAGGGGGGGGCACTTACGAGCAGTACTTC.

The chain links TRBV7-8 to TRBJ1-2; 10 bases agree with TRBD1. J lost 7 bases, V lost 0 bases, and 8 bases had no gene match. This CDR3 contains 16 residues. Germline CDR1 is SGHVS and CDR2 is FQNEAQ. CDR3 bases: TGTGCCAGCAGCTTAGCGCTATCGGGACAGGGGTTTGGCTACACCTTC. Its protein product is CASSLALSGQGFGYTF.

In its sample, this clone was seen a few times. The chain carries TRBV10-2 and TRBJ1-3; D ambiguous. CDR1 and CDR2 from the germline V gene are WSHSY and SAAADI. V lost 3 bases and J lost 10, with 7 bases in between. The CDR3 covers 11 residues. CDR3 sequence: CASSDLLTIYF. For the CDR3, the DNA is TGCGCCAGCAGTGACCTCCTGACCATATATTTT.

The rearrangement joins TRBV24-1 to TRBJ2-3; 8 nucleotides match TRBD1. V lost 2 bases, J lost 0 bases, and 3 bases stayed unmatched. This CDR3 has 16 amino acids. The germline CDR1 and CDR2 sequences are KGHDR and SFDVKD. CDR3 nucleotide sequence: TGTGCCACCAGTGATTCGGACAGGGAGAGCACAGATACGCAGTATTTT. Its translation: CATSDSDRESTDTQYF.

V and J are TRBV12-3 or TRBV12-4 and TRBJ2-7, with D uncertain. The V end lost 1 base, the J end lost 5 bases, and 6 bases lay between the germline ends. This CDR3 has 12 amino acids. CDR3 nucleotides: TGTGCCAGCAGTTTAGAACTGGACGAGCAGTACTTC. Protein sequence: CASSLELDEQYF.

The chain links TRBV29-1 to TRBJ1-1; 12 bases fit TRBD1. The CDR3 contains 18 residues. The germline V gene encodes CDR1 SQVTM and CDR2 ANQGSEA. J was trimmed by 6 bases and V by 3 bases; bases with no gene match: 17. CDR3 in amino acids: CSVDTIRDRGRLRAEAFF. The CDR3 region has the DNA TGCAGCGTTGATACCATCAGGGACAGGGGGCGTTTAAGGGCTGAAGCTTTCTTT.

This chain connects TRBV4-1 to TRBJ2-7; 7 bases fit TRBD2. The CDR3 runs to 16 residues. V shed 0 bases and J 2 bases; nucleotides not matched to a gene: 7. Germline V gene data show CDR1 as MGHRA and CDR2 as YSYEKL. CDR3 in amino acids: CASSQDRLADAYEQYF. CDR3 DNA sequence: TGCGCCAGCAGCCAAGATCGGCTAGCGGACGCCTACGAGCAGTACTTC.

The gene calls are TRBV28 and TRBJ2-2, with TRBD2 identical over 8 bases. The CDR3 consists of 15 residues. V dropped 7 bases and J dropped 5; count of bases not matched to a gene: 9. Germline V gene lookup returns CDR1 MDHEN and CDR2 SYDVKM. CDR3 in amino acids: CASKSGAGGTGELFF. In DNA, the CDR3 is TGTGCCAGCAAATCCGGGGCGGGAGGTACCGGGGAGCTGTTTTTT.

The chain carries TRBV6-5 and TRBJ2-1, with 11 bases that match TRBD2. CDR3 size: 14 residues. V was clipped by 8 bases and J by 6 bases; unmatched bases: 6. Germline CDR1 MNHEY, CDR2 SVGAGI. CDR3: CASAGTSGRNEQFF. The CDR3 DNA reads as TGTGCCAGCGCGGGGACTAGCGGTCGCAATGAGCAGTTCTTC.

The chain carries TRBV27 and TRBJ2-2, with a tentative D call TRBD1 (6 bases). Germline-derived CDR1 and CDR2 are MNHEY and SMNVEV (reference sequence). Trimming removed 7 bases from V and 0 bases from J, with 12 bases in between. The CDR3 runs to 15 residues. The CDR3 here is CASKPGHPNTGELFF. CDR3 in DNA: TGTGCCAGCAAACCGGGACATCCGAACACCGGGGAGCTGTTTTTT.

This chain's CDR3 is CASSPMQGGFTEAFF. The CDR3 DNA reads as TGTGCCAGCTCACCTATGCAAGGGGGTTTCACTGAAGCTTTCTTT. The V call is TRBV18, the J call TRBJ1-1; D may be TRBD1 (6 bases). Germline assignment: CDR1 KGHSH and CDR2 LQKENI. CDR3 length: 15 amino acids. The V end was cut by 3 bases, the J end by 4 bases, with 15 bases between.

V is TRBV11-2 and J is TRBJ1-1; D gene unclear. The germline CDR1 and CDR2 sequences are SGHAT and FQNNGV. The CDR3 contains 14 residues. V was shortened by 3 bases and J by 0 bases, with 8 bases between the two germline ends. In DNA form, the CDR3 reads TGTGCCAGCAGCTTGAGCGCATTGAACACTGAAGCTTTCTTT. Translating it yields CASSLSALNTEAFF.

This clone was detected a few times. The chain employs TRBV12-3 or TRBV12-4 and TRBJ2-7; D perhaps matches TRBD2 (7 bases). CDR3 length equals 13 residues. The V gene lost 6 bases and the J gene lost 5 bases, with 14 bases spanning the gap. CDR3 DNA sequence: TGTGCCAGCAGACGGGGGGCTTTCAACGAGCAGTACTTC. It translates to CASRRGAFNEQYF.

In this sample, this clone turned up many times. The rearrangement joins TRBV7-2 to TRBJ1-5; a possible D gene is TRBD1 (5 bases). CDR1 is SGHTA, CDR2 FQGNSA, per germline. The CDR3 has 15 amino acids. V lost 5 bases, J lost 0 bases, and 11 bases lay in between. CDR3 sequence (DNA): TGTGCCAGCAGCCGGGACTTCTATAGCAATCAGCCCCAGCATTTT. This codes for CASSRDFYSNQPQHF.

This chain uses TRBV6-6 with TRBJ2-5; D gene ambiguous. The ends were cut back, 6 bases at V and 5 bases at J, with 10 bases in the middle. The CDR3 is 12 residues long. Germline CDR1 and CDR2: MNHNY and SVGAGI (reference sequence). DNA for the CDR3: TGTGCCAGCAGCCCTCGGTGGGAGACCCAGTACTTC. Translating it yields CASSPRWETQYF.

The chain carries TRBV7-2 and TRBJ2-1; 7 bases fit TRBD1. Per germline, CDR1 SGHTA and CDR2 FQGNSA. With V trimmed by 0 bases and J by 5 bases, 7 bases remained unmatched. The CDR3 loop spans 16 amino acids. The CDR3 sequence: CASSLARGQINNEQFF. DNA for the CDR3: TGTGCCAGCAGCTTAGCGAGGGGACAGATCAACAATGAGCAGTTCTTC.

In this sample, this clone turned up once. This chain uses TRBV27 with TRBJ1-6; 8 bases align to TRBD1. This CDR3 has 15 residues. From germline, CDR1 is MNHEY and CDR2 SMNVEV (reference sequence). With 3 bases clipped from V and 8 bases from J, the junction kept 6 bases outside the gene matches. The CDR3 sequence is CASSFTGGGYSPLHF. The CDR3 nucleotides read TGTGCCAGCAGTTTTACAGGGGGTGGTTATTCACCCCTCCACTTT.

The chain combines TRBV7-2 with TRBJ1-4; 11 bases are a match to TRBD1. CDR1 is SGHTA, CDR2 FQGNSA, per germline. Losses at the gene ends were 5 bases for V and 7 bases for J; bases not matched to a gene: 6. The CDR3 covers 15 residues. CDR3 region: CASSQDRGRSEKLFF. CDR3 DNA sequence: TGTGCCAGCAGCCAGGACAGGGGGCGGAGTGAAAAACTGTTTTTT.